This TCR beta chain derives from a study of OX40 agonist ivuxolimab in advanced cancers. In terms of the full investigation: Ivuxolimab, which targeted the costimulatory receptor OX40 (CD134), was an agonistic, fully human IgG2 monoclonal antibody. Intravenous ivuxolimab was administered to patients every 2 weeks at six dose levels: 0.01, 0.1, 0.3, 1.5, 3 and 10 mg/kg. Of the roughly 53 patients in dose escalation, about 20 had hepatocellular carcinoma, about 15 had melanoma, 9 had renal cell carcinoma and 9 had head and neck cancer. In the dose-escalation cohort, 65% to 85% of patients were male, and the mean age was roughly 60 years with a range of roughly 23 to 79. Prior anti-PD-1, anti-PD-L1 or anti-CTLA-4 therapy was permitted, and 40% to 50% of dose-escalation patients had received checkpoint inhibitors. Partial responses were achieved by three dose-escalation patients, of whom one had hepatocellular carcinoma and two had cutaneous melanoma. Peripheral TCRbeta sequencing was intended to test whether TCR sequence diversity was altered and clonal T-cell expansion was caused by ivuxolimab. The monotherapy dose-escalation portion (N ≈ 50 patients) of the phase I ivuxolimab trial is reported in the paper. Results and caveats for the whole study, not just this receptor: At doses from 0.1 to 3.0 mg/kg, clonal expansion was seen in both CD4+ and CD8+ blood T cells between baseline and week 6. Low levels of normalized T-cell clonal expansion were also seen in some patients who did not respond. In partial responders in the 0.1-3.0 mg/kg groups, normalized peripheral clonal expansion was found to be among the lowest, especially among CD8+ T cells. Antigen specificity was not determined for the clonally expanded peripheral T cells. On average, CD8+ T cells showed more expanded clones than CD4+ T cells after ivuxolimab.

The trial excluded patients who had a history of autoimmune disease or who were on systemic immunosuppression. Peripheral blood for TCR sequencing was drawn from every dose cohort at baseline, at cycle 4 day 1 and at cycle 7 day 1. Samples were obtained from an open-label, multicenter, first-in-human phase I dose-escalation trial of ivuxolimab. Adults with locally advanced or metastatic melanoma, renal cell, hepatocellular, or head and neck squamous cell carcinoma were enrolled in the trial. Before TCR sequencing, CD4+ T cells and CD8+ T cells were sorted from peripheral blood as separate populations. CDR1 is given as MNHNS and CDR2 as SASEGT, both from the germline V gene. Taken from cysteine to phenylalanine, the CDR3 has 14 residues. The entry retains the CDR3 DNA only, 42 bases that are in frame from base 1. Trimming removed 4 bases from V and 3 bases from J; the gene matches leave 6 bases unexplained.

For sequencing of the TCRbeta CDR3 region, genomic DNA was extracted from the sorted cells. TCRbeta CDR3 regions were sequenced using the immunoSEQ Assay. The table was pulled from immuneACCESS by TCRdb, which kept in-frame rearrangements only. Such tables lose some clones; where checked, under half of the loss comes from unresolved V genes, and the rest has no known cause. This sample holds roughly 77,000 clones; around nine tenths were observed only once. In total, the top ten clones hold about 0.6% of the sample. Comments on this clone: The antigen it binds to is not known. No much larger clonotype is one base removed from it; base qualities were not supplied.

This TCR was sampled from an adult with an advanced solid tumor such as melanoma, head and neck, liver or kidney cancer. Sequencing used CD4+ or CD8+ T cells sorted from blood, obtained in a trial of the OX40 agonist ivuxolimab. The V gene is TRBV6-1 and the J gene is TRBJ2-7; 7 central nucleotides agree with TRBD1. The DNA sequence is as follows: TGTGCCAGCAGTGTCCGGGACAGACTCTACGAGCAGTACTTC. Translated, this is CASSVRDRLYEQYF.